One and the same sample provided the 21 T cell receptor beta chains below, sequenced in a study of memory CD4+ T cells and cytomegalovirus serostatus. The sort gate was single viable CD3+CD4+CD8-CD45RO+ cells for memory CD4+ T cells. TCRdb keeps only in-frame clones here, not all; method: immunoSEQ multiplex PCR. The repertoire has over 75,000 clones, approximately 80% of them found once; the top ten carry 3.6%. The source material was memory CD4+ T cells from blood. The receptors derive from an adult in good health and CMV-seropositive.

The chain links TRBV14 to TRBJ2-5; tentatively, D is TRBD1 (5 bases). CDR1 is SGHDN and CDR2 is FVKESK in the germline V gene. The CDR3 runs 15 residues. Trimming pared 1 base from V and 5 bases from J, leaving 14 bases between. The DNA for the CDR3 is TGTGCCAGCAGCCAAGCTAACAGGTTTTGGGAGACCCAGTACTTC. Translating gives CASSQANRFWETQYF.

This clone was detected only once. This chain links TRBV11-2 with TRBJ1-4, with unresolved D. CDR3 length: 13 residues. V gave up 5 bases and J gave up 10 bases, with 14 bases separating them. The germline V gene encodes CDR1 SGHAT and CDR2 FQNNGV. CDR3 sequence reads: CASSRPNTGKLFF. Here the CDR3 DNA reads TGTGCCAGCAGCCGACCCAACACTGGAAAACTGTTTTTT.

CDR3 coding DNA: TGTGCCAGCAGCGTCTTCGGACTAGTCAATGAGCAGTTCTTC. This sequence encodes CASSVFGLVNEQFF. The rearrangement joins TRBV6-1 to TRBJ2-1, with 7 positions matching TRBD2. The trim removed 6 bases at V and 6 bases at J, leaving 8 bases unmatched. The CDR3 sequence is 14 residues long. From germline, CDR1 is MNHNS and CDR2 SASEGT.

The chain has TRBV5-1 and TRBJ1-4, with TRBD1 matching over 9 bases. Germline CDR1 and CDR2: SGHRS and YFSETQ. The CDR3 is 15 residues long. V lost 5 bases to trimming and J lost 8 bases; unmatched junction nucleotides: 10. CDR3 sequence reads: CASSILGQGLEKLFF. The CDR3 DNA is TGCGCCAGCAGTATCCTGGGACAGGGCTTGGAAAAACTGTTTTTT.

Sample share makes this clone medium-sized. The chain is built from TRBV7-9 and TRBJ1-1; 11 nucleotides match TRBD1. Germline CDR1 and CDR2: SEHNR and FQNEAQ (reference sequence). The junction had 3 bases not matched to a gene; V was cut back by 3 bases and J by 0 bases. The CDR3 is 16 residues long. The CDR3 region is CASSLGQGGVNTEAFF. The DNA of the CDR3 is TGTGCCAGCAGCTTGGGACAGGGGGGCGTGAACACTGAAGCTTTCTTT.

This rearrangement joins TRBV7-8 to TRBJ1-1; D is undetermined. V lost 1 base and J 9 bases, leaving 12 bases between the germline ends. CDR1 is SGHVS and CDR2 is FQNEAQ in the germline V gene. The CDR3 spans 13 residues. CDR3 DNA: TGTGCCAGCAGCTTAGGGGTAGGCCTTAAAGCTTTCTTT. Protein product: CASSLGVGLKAFF.

The CDR3 region is CASSFERVGEQFF. In DNA form, the CDR3 reads TGTGCCAGCAGCTTCGAGCGGGTGGGGGAGCAGTTCTTC. The genes are TRBV7-2 and TRBJ2-1; D might be TRBD2 (6 bases). The CDR3 has 13 residues. Trimming removed 3 bases from V and 10 bases from J, with 13 bases in between. The germline gives CDR1 SGHTA, CDR2 FQGNSA.

This clone was recorded once. The chain combines TRBV7-2 with TRBJ2-7, with D hard to call. This CDR3 contains 12 residues. Germline CDR1 SGHTA, CDR2 FQGNSA. Trimming took off 5 bases at V and 3 bases at J, with 8 bases between the two ends. CDR3 protein: CASSPTYYEQYF. In nucleotides, the CDR3 is TGTGCCAGCAGCCCAACGTACTACGAGCAGTACTTC.

The V call is TRBV6-5, the J call TRBJ2-5, with TRBD1 as a possible D gene (6 bases). CDR3 length: 15 amino acids. CDR1 MNHEY and CDR2 SVGAGI come from the germline V gene. The ends were cut back, 5 bases at V and 3 bases at J, with 16 bases in the middle. The CDR3 coding sequence is TGTGCCAGCAGTCAGGGGTTCGGGGTCGAAGAGACCCAGTACTTC. It is translated as CASSQGFGVEETQYF.

The rearrangement uses TRBV11-2 and TRBJ1-3; a possible D gene is TRBD1 (5 bases). This CDR3 spans 14 amino acids. V was cut by 3 bases and J by 4 bases, with 10 bases left in between. Germline loops: CDR1 SGHAT, CDR2 FQNNGV. The CDR3 loop reads CASSFREAGNTIYF. The CDR3 nucleotides read TGTGCCAGCAGCTTCAGGGAGGCCGGAAACACCATATATTTT.

The V call is TRBV7-2, the J call TRBJ2-5; unclear D gene. This CDR3 comprises 14 residues. Trimming pared 1 base from V and 0 bases from J, leaving 6 bases between. Germline CDR1 SGHTA, CDR2 FQGNSA. The CDR3 DNA reads TGTGCCAGCAGCTTAGGACGGAACCAAGAGACCCAGTACTTC. It is translated as CASSLGRNQETQYF.

A single count supports this clone. The V call is TRBV4-2, the J call TRBJ2-3, with D possibly being TRBD1 (5 bases). Germline V gene lookup returns CDR1 LGHNA and CDR2 YNFKEQ. The V end lost 0 bases, the J end lost 0 bases, and 7 bases lay between the germline ends. CDR3 length equals 15 residues. This CDR3 reads CASSQDRVSTDTQYF. As DNA, the CDR3 is TGTGCCAGCAGCCAAGACAGGGTCAGCACAGATACGCAGTATTTT.

The rearrangement links TRBV4-3 to TRBJ2-3, with 11 bases lining up with TRBD2. This CDR3 comprises 17 residues. V shed 0 bases, J shed 8 bases, and the junction held 10 bases outside the gene matches. Per germline, CDR1 LGHNA and CDR2 YSLEER. CDR3 region: CASSQDVAGGLGVTQYF. The CDR3 coding sequence is TGCGCCAGCAGCCAAGATGTAGCGGGAGGGCTCGGCGTTACGCAGTATTTT.

The chain has TRBV5-1 and TRBJ1-4; D is perhaps TRBD1 (5 bases). Germline CDR1 and CDR2: SGHRS and YFSETQ. Trimming took off 4 bases at V and 0 bases at J, with 19 bases between the two ends. The CDR3 is made up of 18 amino acids. The CDR3 reads CASSQHLRGEATNEKLFF. The CDR3, as DNA: TGCGCCAGCAGCCAACACCTAAGGGGAGAGGCAACTAATGAAAAACTGTTTTTT. Supplemented by reference TRBV5-1 and TRBJ1-4, the full variable domain reads KAGVTQTPRYLIKTRGQQVTLSCSPISGHRSVSWYQQTPGQGLQFLFEYFSETQRNKGNFPGRFSGRQFSNSRSEMNVSTLELGDSALYLCASSQHLRGEATNEKLFFGSGTQLSVL.

The chain links TRBV5-5 to TRBJ1-1, with 7 bases aligning to TRBD1. The V gene's germline CDR1 is SGHKS and CDR2 YYEKEE (reference sequence). J gave up 8 bases and V 4 bases, and 11 bases lay outside the gene matches. The CDR3 consists of 14 residues. The CDR3: CASSDDPDRLEAFF. Here the CDR3 DNA reads TGTGCCAGCAGCGACGACCCGGACAGGTTGGAAGCTTTCTTT. Together with reference TRBV5-5 and TRBJ1-1, the CDR3 gives the full variable domain: DAGVTQSPTHLIKTRGQQVTLRCSPISGHKSVSWYQQVLGQGPQFIFQYYEKEERGRGNFPDRFSARQFPNYSSELNVNALLLGDSALYLCASSDDPDRLEAFFGQGTRLTVV.

The chain links TRBV5-8 to TRBJ1-4; 7 nucleotides align to TRBD1. V lost 2 bases to trimming and J lost 8 bases; unmatched junction nucleotides: 6. This CDR3 is 14 amino acids long. CDR1 is SGHTS and CDR2 is YDEGEE in the germline V gene. CDR3 sequence reads: CASSLKQGREKLFF. The CDR3 DNA is TGTGCCAGCAGCTTAAAACAGGGGAGGGAAAAACTGTTTTTT.

Only one count was recorded for this clone. The J gene is TRBJ1-3, the V gene TRBV5-1; D not certain. V was shortened by 1 base and J by 4 bases, with 12 bases between the two germline ends. Germline-derived CDR1 and CDR2 are SGHRS and YFSETQ. CDR3 size: 15 residues. The CDR3 DNA sequence: TGCGCCAGCAGCTTGACAAACAGCGGGGGAAACACCATATATTTT. It encodes CASSLTNSGGNTIYF.

V gene TRBV10-2 combines with J gene TRBJ1-1; D might be TRBD1 (6 bases). V was cut by 10 bases and J by 3 bases, with 15 bases left in between. Germline assignment: CDR1 WSHSY and CDR2 SAAADI. The CDR3 extends over 13 amino acids. CDR3 DNA sequence: TGCGCCACTACACAGGGATGGGACACTGAAGCTTTCTTT. It is translated as CATTQGWDTEAFF.

Remarks on this clone: In the same sample, other DNA sequences code for this CDR3. V and J are TRBV2 and TRBJ1-6; D ambiguous. Germline values: CDR1 SNHLY, CDR2 FYNNEI. Trimming removed 3 bases at V and 7 bases at J, with 13 bases between. This CDR3 spans 15 amino acids. CDR3: CASSEEGLSNSPLHF. The CDR3 nucleotides are TGTGCCAGCAGTGAGGAAGGTCTAAGCAATTCACCCCTCCACTTT.

V and J are TRBV28 and TRBJ2-1; 8 bases fit TRBD2. From germline, CDR1 is MDHEN and CDR2 SYDVKM. The J segment lost 1 base and the V segment lost 1 base, leaving 3 bases of the junction unmatched. This CDR3 region has 16 residues. The CDR3 DNA reads as TGTGCCAGCAGTTTATCAGCTAGCGGGTCCTACAATGAGCAGTTCTTC. Translated, it gives CASSLSASGSYNEQFF.

The chain employs TRBV27 and TRBJ2-7; no clear D gene. The CDR3 is made up of 13 amino acids. With 1 base removed from V and 5 bases from J, the gap between germline ends came to 9 bases. Germline V CDR1 and CDR2: MNHEY, SMNVEV (reference sequence). This CDR3 is CASSLLRANEQYF. The CDR3 DNA sequence: TGTGCCAGCAGTTTATTAAGGGCGAACGAGCAGTACTTC.